This T cell receptor beta chain is from a study of T cells after yellow fever vaccination. One entry per CDR3 protein, called by TCRdb with MiXCR from the 5' RACE reads. The sample includes 620,000 or so distinct CDR3 sequences, 10% to 15% of them seen just once. A few counts support this clonotype. V lost 3 bases and J 4 bases, leaving 15 bases between the germline ends. This CDR3 is 15 amino acids long. Germline-derived CDR1 and CDR2 are LGHNA and YNFKEQ. V and J are TRBV4-2 and TRBJ2-5, with D unclear. This sequence was found in a man aged 30 to 45 who received the YFV17D yellow fever vaccine. Specimen: PBMCs, collected on the day of the yellow fever booster vaccination. CDR3 bases: TGTGCCAGCAGCCAGCGTGGCGTAGCCCCAGAGACCCAGTACTTC. As protein: CASSQRGVAPETQYF.